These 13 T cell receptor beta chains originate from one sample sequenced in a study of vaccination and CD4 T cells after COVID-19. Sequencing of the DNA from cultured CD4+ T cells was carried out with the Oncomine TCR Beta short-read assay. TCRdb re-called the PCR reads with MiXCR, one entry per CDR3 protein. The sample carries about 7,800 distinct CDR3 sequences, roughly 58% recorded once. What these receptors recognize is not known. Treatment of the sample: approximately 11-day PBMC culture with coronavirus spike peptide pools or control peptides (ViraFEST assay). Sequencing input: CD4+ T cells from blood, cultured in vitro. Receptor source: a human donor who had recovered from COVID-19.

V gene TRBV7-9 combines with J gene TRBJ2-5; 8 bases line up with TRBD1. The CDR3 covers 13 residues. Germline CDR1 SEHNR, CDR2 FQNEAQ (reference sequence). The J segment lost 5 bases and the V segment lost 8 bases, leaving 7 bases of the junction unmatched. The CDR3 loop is CASVQGASETQYF. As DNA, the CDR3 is TGTGCCAGCGTGCAGGGGGCGTCGGAGACCCAGTACTTC.

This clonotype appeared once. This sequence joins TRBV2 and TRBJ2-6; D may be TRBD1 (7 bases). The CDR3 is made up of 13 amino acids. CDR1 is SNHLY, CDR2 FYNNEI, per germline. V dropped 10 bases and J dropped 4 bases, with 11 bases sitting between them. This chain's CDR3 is CANQGGGANVLTF. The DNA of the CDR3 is TGTGCCAATCAGGGGGGCGGGGCCAACGTCCTGACTTTC.

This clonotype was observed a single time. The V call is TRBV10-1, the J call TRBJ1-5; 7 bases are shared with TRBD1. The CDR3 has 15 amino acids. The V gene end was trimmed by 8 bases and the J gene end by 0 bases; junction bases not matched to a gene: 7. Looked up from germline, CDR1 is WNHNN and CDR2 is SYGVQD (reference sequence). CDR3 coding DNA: TGCGCCAGCCCGGGACAGAAAAATAGCAATCAGCCCCAGCATTTT. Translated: CASPGQKNSNQPQHF.

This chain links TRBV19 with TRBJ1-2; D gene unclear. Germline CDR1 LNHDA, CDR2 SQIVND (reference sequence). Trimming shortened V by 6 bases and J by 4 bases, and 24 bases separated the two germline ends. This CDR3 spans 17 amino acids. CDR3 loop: CASSITFSGGLGYGYTF. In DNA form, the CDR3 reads TGTGCCAGTAGCATCACCTTCAGCGGCGGTCTTGGCTATGGCTACACCTTC. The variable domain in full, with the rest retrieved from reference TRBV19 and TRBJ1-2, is DGGITQSPKYLFRKEGQNVTLSCEQNLNHDAMYWYRQDPGQGLRLIYYSQIVNDFQKGDIAEGYSVSREKKESFPLTVTSAQKNPTAFYLCASSITFSGGLGYGYTFGSGTRLTVV.

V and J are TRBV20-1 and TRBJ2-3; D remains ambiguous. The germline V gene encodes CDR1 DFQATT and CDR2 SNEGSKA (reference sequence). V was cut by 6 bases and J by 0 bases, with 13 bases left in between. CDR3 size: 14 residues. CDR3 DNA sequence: TGCAGTGCCCGTCCTCAGACAAGCACAGATACGCAGTATTTT. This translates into CSARPQTSTDTQYF.

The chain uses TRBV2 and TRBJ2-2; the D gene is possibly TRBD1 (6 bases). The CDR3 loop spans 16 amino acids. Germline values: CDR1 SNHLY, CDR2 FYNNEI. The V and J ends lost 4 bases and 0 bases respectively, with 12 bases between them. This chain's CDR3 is CASSVTDSTNTGELFF. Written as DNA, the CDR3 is TGTGCCAGCAGTGTAACGGACAGTACGAACACCGGGGAGCTGTTTTTT.

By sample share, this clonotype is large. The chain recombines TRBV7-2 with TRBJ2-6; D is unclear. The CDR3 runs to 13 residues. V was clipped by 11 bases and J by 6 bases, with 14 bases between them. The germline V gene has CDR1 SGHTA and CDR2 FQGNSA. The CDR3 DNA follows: TGTGCCGGAGCCCCGTATCTGGCCAACGTCCTGACTTTC. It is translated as CAGAPYLANVLTF.

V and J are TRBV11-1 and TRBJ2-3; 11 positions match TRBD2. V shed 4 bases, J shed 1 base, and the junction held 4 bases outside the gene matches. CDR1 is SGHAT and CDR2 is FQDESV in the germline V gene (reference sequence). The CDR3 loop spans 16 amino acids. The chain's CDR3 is CASSWTSGSRTDTQYF. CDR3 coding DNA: TGTGCCAGCAGCTGGACTAGCGGGTCTCGCACAGATACGCAGTATTTT.

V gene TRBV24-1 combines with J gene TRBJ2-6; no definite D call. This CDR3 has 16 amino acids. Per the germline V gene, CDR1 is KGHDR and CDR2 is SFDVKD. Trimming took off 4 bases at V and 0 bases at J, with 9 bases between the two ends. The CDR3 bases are TGTGCCACCAGTGACCCGGACCCCTCTGGGGCCAACGTCCTGACTTTC. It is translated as CATSDPDPSGANVLTF.

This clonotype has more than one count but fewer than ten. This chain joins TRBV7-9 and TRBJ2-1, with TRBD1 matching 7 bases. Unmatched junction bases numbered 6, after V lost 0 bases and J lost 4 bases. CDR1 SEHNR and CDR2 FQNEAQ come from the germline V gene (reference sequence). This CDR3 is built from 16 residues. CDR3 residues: CASSLARQGAYNEQFF. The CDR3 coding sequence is TGTGCCAGCAGCTTAGCACGACAGGGAGCTTACAATGAGCAGTTCTTC.

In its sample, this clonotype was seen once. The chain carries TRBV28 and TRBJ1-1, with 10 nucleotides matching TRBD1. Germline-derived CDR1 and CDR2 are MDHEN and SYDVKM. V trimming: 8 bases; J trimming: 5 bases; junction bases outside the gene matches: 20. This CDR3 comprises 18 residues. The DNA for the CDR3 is TGTGCCAGCCTTAGCCGGACAGGGGGTTTGGGGGGAAGGACTGAAGCTTTCTTT. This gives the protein CASLSRTGGLGGRTEAFF.

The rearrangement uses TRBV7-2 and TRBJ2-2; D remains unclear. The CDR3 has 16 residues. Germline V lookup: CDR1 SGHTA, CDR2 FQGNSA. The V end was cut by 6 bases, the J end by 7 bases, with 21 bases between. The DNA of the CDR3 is TGTGCCAGCAGGACCGACCCGGCCGGTCCGGGCGGGGAGCTGTTTTTT. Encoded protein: CASRTDPAGPGGELFF.

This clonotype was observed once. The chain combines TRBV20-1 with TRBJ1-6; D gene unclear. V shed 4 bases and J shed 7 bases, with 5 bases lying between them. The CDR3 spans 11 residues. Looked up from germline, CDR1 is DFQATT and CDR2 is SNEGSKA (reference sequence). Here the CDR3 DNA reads TGCAGTGCTAATAAGAATTCACCCCTCCACTTT. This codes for CSANKNSPLHF.